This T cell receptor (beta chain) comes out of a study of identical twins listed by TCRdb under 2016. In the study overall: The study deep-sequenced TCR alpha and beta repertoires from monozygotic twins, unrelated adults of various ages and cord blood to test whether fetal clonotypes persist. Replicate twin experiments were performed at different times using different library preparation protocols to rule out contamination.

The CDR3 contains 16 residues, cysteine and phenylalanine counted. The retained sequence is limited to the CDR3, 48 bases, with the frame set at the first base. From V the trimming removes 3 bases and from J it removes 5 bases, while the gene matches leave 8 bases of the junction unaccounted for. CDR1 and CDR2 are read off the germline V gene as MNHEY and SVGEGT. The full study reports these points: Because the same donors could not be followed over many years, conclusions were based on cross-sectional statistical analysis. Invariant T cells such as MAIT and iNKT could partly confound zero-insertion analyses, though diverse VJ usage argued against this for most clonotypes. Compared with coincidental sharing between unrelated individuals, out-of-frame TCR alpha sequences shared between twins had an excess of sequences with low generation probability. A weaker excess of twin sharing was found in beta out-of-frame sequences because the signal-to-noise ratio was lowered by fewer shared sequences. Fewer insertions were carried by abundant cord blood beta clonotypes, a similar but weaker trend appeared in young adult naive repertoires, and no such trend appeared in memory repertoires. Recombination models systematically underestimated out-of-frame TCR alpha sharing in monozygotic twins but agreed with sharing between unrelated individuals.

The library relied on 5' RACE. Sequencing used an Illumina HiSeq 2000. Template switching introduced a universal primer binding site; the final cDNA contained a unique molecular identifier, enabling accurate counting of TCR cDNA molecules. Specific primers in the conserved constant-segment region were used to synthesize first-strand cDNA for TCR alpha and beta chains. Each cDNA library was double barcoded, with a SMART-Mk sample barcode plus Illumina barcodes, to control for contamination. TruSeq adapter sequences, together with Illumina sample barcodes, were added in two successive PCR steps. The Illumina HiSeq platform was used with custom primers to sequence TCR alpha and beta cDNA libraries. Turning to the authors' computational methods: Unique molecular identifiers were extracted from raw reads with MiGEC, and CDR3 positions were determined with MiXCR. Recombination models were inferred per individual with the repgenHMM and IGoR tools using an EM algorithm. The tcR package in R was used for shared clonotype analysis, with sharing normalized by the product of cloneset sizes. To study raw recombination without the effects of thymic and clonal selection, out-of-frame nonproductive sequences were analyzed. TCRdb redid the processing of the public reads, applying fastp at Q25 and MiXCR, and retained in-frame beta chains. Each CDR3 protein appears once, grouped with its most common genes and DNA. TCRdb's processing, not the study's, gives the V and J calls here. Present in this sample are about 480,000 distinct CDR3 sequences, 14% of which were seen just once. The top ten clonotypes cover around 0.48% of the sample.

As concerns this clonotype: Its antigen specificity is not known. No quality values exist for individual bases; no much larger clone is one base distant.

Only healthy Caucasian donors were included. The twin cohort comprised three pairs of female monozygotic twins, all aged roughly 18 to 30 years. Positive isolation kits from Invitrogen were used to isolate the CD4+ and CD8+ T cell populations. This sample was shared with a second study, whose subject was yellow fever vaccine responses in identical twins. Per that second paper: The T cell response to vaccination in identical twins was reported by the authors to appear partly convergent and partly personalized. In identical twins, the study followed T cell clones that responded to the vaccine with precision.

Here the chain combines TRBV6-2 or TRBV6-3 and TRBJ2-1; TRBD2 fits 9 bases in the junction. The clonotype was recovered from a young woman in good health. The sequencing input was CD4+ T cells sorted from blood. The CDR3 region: CASSYISGRSNNEQFF. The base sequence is TGTGCCAGCAGTTATATCAGCGGGAGGAGTAACAATGAGCAGTTCTTC.